Below, one T cell receptor beta chain is given with its context. Its antigen is as yet unknown. The PCR employed 60 Vbeta primers together with 13 Jbeta primers. Assay: immunoSEQ multiplex PCR; the TCRdb copy retains only in-frame clones and omits some. The sample includes over 140,000 clones, approximately 82% of them seen just once. The data belong to a study of cytomegalovirus exposure and HLA in healthy donors. Overall study findings and caveats: When analyzed later, a missense DCLRE1C variant was found to be linked to TCR beta V- and J-gene trimming. A later analysis reportedly found fewer N-insertions in an Asian-associated ancestry cluster than the roughly 680-donor mean.

The CDR3 consists of 16 residues. Looked up from germline, CDR1 is MDHEN and CDR2 is SYDVKM. V dropped 6 bases and J dropped 7 bases, with 22 bases sitting between them. The chain uses TRBV28 and TRBJ1-5; no reliable D call. This receptor was identified in a man aged 30-40 years in good health and CMV-seropositive. The sequenced sample was PBMCs. CDR3: CASSPVTALSGQPQHF. CDR3 in DNA: TGTGCCAGCAGCCCAGTCACGGCTCTTTCCGGGCAGCCCCAGCATTTT.